This T cell receptor (beta chain) was sequenced during a study of blood T cell repertoires in COVID-19. V lost 0 bases and J lost 4, with 13 bases in between. In germline, CDR1 is LGHDT, CDR2 YNNKEL (reference sequence). The CDR3 length is 16 residues. As originally analysed: The assay estimated nucleated cells by amplifying reference gene primers. Sequencing used immunoSEQ multiplex PCR; TCRdb keeps in-frame clones, though not all of them. For V, J and clone size, that table is used; D and trimming come from the DNA. The table records over 45,000 clones, approximately 80% of them present only once. The V and J genes are TRBV3-1 (or the pseudogene TRBV3-2) and TRBJ1-3; the D is unclear. The receptor was isolated from a man between 65 and 79 years old with acute or convalescent COVID-19. The sequencing sample was made of peripheral blood. DNA for the CDR3: TGTGCCAGCAGCCAAGACAAGATGTCCCGGGGAAACACCATATATTTT. Amino acid sequence: CASSQDKMSRGNTIYF.